This T cell receptor (beta chain) was found in a study of OX40 agonist ivuxolimab in advanced cancers. Whole-study context: Cohort: around 83% men, mean age 60, aged about 23 to 80. Whole-study results and caveats: Some nonresponders also had low normalized T-cell clonal expansion. Dose levels from 0.1 to 3.0 mg/kg saw CD4+ and CD8+ blood T cells expand clonally by week 6.

This clone has only one observation. The target antigen is unknown. The repertoire was sequenced with immunoSEQ multiplex PCR; TCRdb's copy has only in-frame clones and lacks some. The sample yields approximately 21,000 clones, 75% to 85% seen once. This CDR3 comprises 14 residues. Trimming pared 6 bases from V and 7 bases from J, leaving 16 bases between. CDR1 SGHRS and CDR2 YFSETQ come from the germline V gene. This clonotype originated in an adult with an advanced solid tumor such as melanoma, head and neck, liver or kidney cancer. This chain joins TRBV5-1 and TRBJ1-4; D might be TRBD1 (6 bases). The specimen was CD4+ or CD8+ T cells sorted from blood, collected in a trial of the OX40 agonist ivuxolimab. This CDR3 reads CASTKGGNGEKLFF. CDR3 nucleotides: TGCGCCAGCACAAAGGGGGGAAATGGTGAAAAACTGTTTTTT.